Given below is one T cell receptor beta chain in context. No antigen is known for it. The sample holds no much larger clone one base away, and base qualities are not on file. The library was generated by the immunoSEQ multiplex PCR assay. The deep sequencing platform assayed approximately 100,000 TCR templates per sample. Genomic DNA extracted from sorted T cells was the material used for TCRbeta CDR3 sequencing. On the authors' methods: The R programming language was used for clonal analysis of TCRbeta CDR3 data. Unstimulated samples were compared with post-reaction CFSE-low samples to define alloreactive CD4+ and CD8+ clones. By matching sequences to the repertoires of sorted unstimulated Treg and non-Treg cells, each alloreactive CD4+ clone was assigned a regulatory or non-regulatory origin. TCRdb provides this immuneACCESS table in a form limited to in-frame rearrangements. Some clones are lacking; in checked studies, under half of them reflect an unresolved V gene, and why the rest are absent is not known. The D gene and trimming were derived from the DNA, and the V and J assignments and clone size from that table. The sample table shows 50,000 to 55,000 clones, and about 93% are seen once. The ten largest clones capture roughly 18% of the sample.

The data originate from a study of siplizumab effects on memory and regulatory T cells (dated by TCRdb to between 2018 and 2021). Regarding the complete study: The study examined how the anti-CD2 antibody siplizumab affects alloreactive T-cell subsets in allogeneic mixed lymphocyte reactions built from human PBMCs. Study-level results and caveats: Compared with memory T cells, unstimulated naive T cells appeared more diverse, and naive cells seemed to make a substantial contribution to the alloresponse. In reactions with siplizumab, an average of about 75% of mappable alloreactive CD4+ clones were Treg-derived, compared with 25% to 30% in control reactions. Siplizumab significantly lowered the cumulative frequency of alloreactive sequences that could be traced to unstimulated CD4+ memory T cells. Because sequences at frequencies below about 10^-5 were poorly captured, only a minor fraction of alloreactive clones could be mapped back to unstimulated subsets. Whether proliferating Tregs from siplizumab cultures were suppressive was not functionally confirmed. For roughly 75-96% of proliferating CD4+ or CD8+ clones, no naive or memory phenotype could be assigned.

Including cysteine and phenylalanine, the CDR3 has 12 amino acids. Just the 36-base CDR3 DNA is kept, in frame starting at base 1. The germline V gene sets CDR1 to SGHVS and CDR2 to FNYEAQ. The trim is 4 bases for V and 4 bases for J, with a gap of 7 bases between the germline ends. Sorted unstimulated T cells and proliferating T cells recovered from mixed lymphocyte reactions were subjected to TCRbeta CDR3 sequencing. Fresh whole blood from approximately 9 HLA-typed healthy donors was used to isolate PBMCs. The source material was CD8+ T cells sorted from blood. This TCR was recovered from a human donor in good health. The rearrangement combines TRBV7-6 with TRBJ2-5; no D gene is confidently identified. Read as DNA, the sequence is TGTGCCAGCAGCTCGAGTATAGAGACCCAGTACTTC. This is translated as CASSSSIETQYF.